This TCR beta chain was observed in a study of regulatory T cells in long-lasting Graves disease. Study information: To qualify as persistent, Graves' disease required over 5 years of antithyroid drugs with positive TSH receptor antibodies.

For TCR beta, libraries came from iRepertoire HTBI primers and Arm-PCR of CDR3 regions. TCRdb fed the multiplex PCR reads into MiXCR, producing one record per CDR3 protein. The table has more than 650,000 distinct CDR3 sequences, 30% seen once. Time point: persistent/refractory GD, antithyroid drugs over 5 years with positive TRAb. RNA extracted from PBMCs served as the sequencing template. CDR3 length: 13 residues. CDR1 is SEHNR, CDR2 FQNEAQ, per germline (reference sequence). V shed 5 bases and J 5 bases; nucleotides not matched to a gene: 3. Sequenced material: peripheral blood mononuclear cells (PBMCs), taken when the disease was refractory, from a patient treated with antithyroid drugs. The chain joins TRBV7-9 to TRBJ1-5; 7 nucleotides align to TRBD1. This TCR came from a female donor with Graves disease. The CDR3 reads CASSAQGYQPQHF. As DNA, the CDR3 is TGTGCCAGCAGCGCACAGGGGTATCAGCCCCAGCATTTT.